This T cell receptor (beta chain) is from a study of neoadjuvant anti-PD-1 for oral cavity cancer. This CDR3 is built from 16 residues. V dropped 3 bases and J dropped 1; count of bases not matched to a gene: 3. In germline, CDR1 is LNHDA, CDR2 SQIVND (reference sequence). PBMC libraries mostly used about 490 ng of input genomic DNA, with six replicates per sample. The data were produced by immunoSEQ multiplex PCR, yet TCRdb's version contains in-frame clones alone and is incomplete. The data hold about 14,000 clones, with over 65% observed a single time. This specimen was PBMCs, taken before nivolumab (anti-PD-1) treatment. V gene TRBV19 combines with J gene TRBJ2-2; 9 bases match TRBD1. The receptor was derived from a person aged 40 to 85 with oral cavity squamous cell carcinoma. CDR3 amino acids: CASSIAGQGNTGELFF. CDR3 nucleotides: TGTGCCAGTAGTATTGCGGGACAGGGGAACACCGGGGAGCTGTTTTTT.